This T cell receptor (beta chain) was observed in a study of blood T cell repertoires in COVID-19. TCRdb's table, derived via immunoSEQ multiplex PCR, lists solely in-frame clones and lacks some. The sample has about 380,000 clones; more than 75% are singletons. The sequenced material came from peripheral blood. This sequence originates from a human donor with acute or convalescent COVID-19. The donor label of this sample is uncertain.

The CDR3 sequence: CASSWTTKQREAAGGYTF. The CDR3 nucleotides read TGTGCCAGCAGCTGGACTACCAAACAACGGGAGGCCGCGGGGGGCTACACCTTC. The chain carries TRBV11-2 and TRBJ1-2; D gene uncertain. Per germline, CDR1 SGHAT and CDR2 FQNNGV. CDR3 length: 18 amino acids. V lost 4 bases and J 8 bases, leaving 29 bases between the germline ends. Together with reference TRBV11-2 and TRBJ1-2, the CDR3 gives the full variable domain: EAGVAQSPRYKIIEKRQSVAFWCNPISGHATLYWYQQILGQGPKLLIQFQNNGVVDDSQLPKDRFSAERLKGVDSTLKIQPAKLEDSAVYLCASSWTTKQREAAGGYTFGSGTRLTVV.